These 8 T cell receptor beta chains originate from one sample sequenced in a study of shared clonotypes between healthy human individuals. In the naive CD8 group, cells lacked CD45RO and were positively selected for CCR7, so terminally differentiated effector memory CD45RA+ cells were left out. Method: immunoSEQ multiplex PCR; TCRdb's copy keeps in-frame clones and lacks some. The sample shows under 700,000 clones, about 95% of them seen only once. What was sequenced was naive CD8+ T cells sorted from blood. Every receptor here comes from a woman aged 25 to 39 in good health.

The count of this clone is one. The chain is built from TRBV5-4 and TRBJ2-7, with D possibly matching TRBD1 (6 bases). The CDR3 totals 15 residues. Per germline, CDR1 SGHNT and CDR2 YYREEE (reference sequence). V gave up 4 bases and J gave up 4 bases, with 18 bases separating them. CDR3 sequence (DNA): TGTGCCAGCAGCCCCCTTGGGACATCGCTTTACGAGCAGTACTTC. Protein sequence: CASSPLGTSLYEQYF.

The V and J genes are TRBV11-2 and TRBJ1-4, with TRBD1 matching over 8 bases. The J segment lost 5 bases and the V segment lost 5 bases, leaving 7 bases of the junction unmatched. The CDR3 contains 15 residues. Germline CDR1 SGHAT, CDR2 FQNNGV. The CDR3 region is CASSEGQDLNEKLFF. The CDR3 nucleotides read TGTGCCAGCAGCGAGGGACAGGACCTAAATGAAAAACTGTTTTTT.

This sequence joins TRBV9 and TRBJ1-3; TRBD1 matches 9 bases. There are 17 residues in the CDR3. V lost 3 bases and J lost 1; bases outside the gene matches: 8. Germline lookup yields CDR1 SGDLS and CDR2 YYNGEE. CDR3 DNA: TGTGCCAGCAGCGCAGAACCGGGACAGGGTTCTGGAAACACCATATATTTT. It yields the protein CASSAEPGQGSGNTIYF.

The chain is built from TRBV27 and TRBJ2-7; the D is unclear. CDR3 length equals 13 residues. The germline CDR1 and CDR2 sequences are MNHEY and SMNVEV (reference sequence). V lost 4 bases and J lost 3, with 10 bases in between. This chain's CDR3 is CASSSYLGYEQYF. For the CDR3, the DNA is TGTGCCAGCAGTTCCTACCTTGGCTACGAGCAGTACTTC.

The chain uses TRBV4-1 and TRBJ1-3; D remains ambiguous. From germline, CDR1 is MGHRA and CDR2 YSYEKL. The CDR3 is 19 amino acids. V was clipped by 0 bases and J by 0 bases, with 18 bases between them. The CDR3 region has the DNA TGCGCCAGCAGCCAAGATTTATCCGAGACGACGAGCTCTGGAAACACCATATATTTT. This gives the protein CASSQDLSETTSSGNTIYF.

This clone was picked up one time. The CDR3 protein is CASSSSRDIGEQYF. In DNA, the CDR3 is TGCGCCAGCAGCTCGTCCCGGGACATAGGCGAGCAGTACTTC. The chain links TRBV5-1 to TRBJ2-7, with a tentative D call TRBD1 (6 bases). Germline V gene sequence: CDR1 SGHRS, CDR2 YFSETQ. There are 14 residues in the CDR3. V gave up 3 bases and J gave up 6 bases, with 16 bases separating them.

The rearrangement joins TRBV15 to TRBJ1-1; D not certain. Looked up from germline, CDR1 is LNHNV and CDR2 is YYDKDF (reference sequence). This CDR3 region has 16 residues. The V gene lost 0 bases and the J gene lost 1 base, with 12 bases spanning the gap. The CDR3 DNA sequence: TGTGCCACCAGCAGAGAGGGCACCTCAGCGAACACTGAAGCTTTCTTT. It specifies CATSREGTSANTEAFF.

V is TRBV7-9 and J is TRBJ2-1; tentative D call: TRBD1 (6 bases). CDR1 SEHNR and CDR2 FQNEAQ come from the germline V gene (reference sequence). Trimming left V 3 bases short and J 7 bases short, with 10 bases between. This CDR3 has 13 amino acids. Written as DNA, the CDR3 is TGTGCCAGCAGCTTGGCCGGGACAAATGAGCAGTTCTTC. Translated, it gives CASSLAGTNEQFF. Together with reference TRBV7-9 and TRBJ2-1, the CDR3 gives the full variable domain: DTGVSQNPRHKITKRGQNVTFRCDPISEHNRLYWYRQTLGQGPEFLTYFQNEAQLEKSRLLSDRFSAERPKGSFSTLEIQRTEQGDSAMYLCASSLAGTNEQFFGPGTRLTVL.